This T cell receptor (beta chain) was captured by sequencing in a study of blood T cell repertoires in COVID-19. At the level of the study: Sites across the United States, Italy and Spain contributed samples from acute and convalescent COVID-19. Sources were T cells, B-cell-depleted T cells, or PBMCs; the material itself was cDNA or gDNA.

In the authors' methods: Cell counts per sample came from amplifying reference gene primers. Method: immunoSEQ multiplex PCR; TCRdb's copy keeps in-frame clones and lacks some. The V and J calls and the clone size are those of that table, but D and trimming were determined from the DNA. The sample lists over 200,000 clones; over 80% were seen once. Germline CDR1 is MRHNA and CDR2 is SNTAGT. Between the trimmed V and J ends, which lost 2 bases and 0 bases, there was a span of 10 bases. The CDR3 spans 16 residues. Resolution of symptoms, clearance, or two negative PCRs was present in recovered Cohort 3 donors.

The source is a man in his thirties or forties who had recovered from COVID-19. The sample taken for sequencing was PBMCs or T cells enriched from blood (not recorded which). The chain has TRBV6-4 and TRBJ1-4; the D gene is possibly TRBD1 (6 bases). CDR3 amino acids: CASSDGQKPTNEKLFF. CDR3 nucleotide sequence: TGTGCCAGCAGTGACGGACAGAAACCAACTAATGAAAAACTGTTTTTT.